This T cell receptor beta chain is drawn from a study of post-analysis software for immune sequencing data (dated by TCRdb to between 2014 and 2017). About the study as a whole: Disease courses on record covered relapsing-remitting, secondary progressive and progressive-relapsing multiple sclerosis, though some patients had no subtype annotation. The patient repertoires were set against 10 to 11 previously published healthy control repertoires from donors whose ages ranged from roughly 6 to 27 years. A subset of samples was prepared in parallel using single-end sample barcoding, then pooled and co-amplified after Illumina adapter ligation.

The paper as a whole reports these results and caveats: When samples were clustered directly using the F measure, samples prepared in the same batch co-clustered strongly, which prompted a batch-effect correction. The control group was slightly older than the multiple sclerosis patient group. Significantly lower normalized Chao1 diversity was found in multiple sclerosis patients than in controls, suggesting substantial peripheral T-cell clonal expansion. Significantly higher frequencies in patients than in controls were found for roughly 5 TRBV segments, including TRBV5-6, TRBV5-1 and TRBV20-1.

Compared with germline, V lacks 8 bases and J lacks 7 bases; bases without a gene match: 11. CDR1 is given as SEHNR and CDR2 as FQNEAQ, both from the germline V gene (reference sequence). The CDR3 runs 15 residues from the cysteine to the phenylalanine. The kept DNA is CDR3 alone, 45 bases in frame from the first base. In the case of this clonotype: Its antigen is unknown. No base-level quality is on record; no much larger clone is a single base apart.

Library preparation employed PCR. The reads were generated on an Illumina HiSeq 2500. To reduce PCR and sequencing biases, unique molecular identifiers were incorporated into the TCR beta cDNA libraries. Every 1 to 10 million input T cells yielded 500,000 or so cDNA molecules, meaning each molecule approximated one T cell. The patient libraries were prepared and sequenced using the same protocol as the earlier healthy control dataset. Samples belonging to the same batch were prepared together, multiplexed and sequenced on a shared HiSeq lane. As for the authors' bioinformatics: Raw barcoded reads were processed with MIGEC, discarding single-read molecular identifier groups before consensus assembly and CDR3 extraction. Clonotype tables were post-analysed with VDJtools, normalizing diversity by down-sampling all datasets to the smallest sample size. Repertoire overlap clustering matched CDR3 amino acid but not nucleotide sequences to correct batch-related cross-sample contamination. TCRdb reprocessing: public reads trimmed at Q25 with fastp, clones called with MiXCR, in-frame beta chains kept. Rows with a matching CDR3 protein are joined into one entry that keeps the most common DNA and genes. The V and J calls here are based on TCRdb, not the publication. Across this sample there are some 700,000 distinct CDR3 sequences, with around 60% seen only once. The top ten clonotypes cover 11% of the sample.

TCR beta repertoires were profiled from peripheral blood of roughly twelve young patients with multiple sclerosis to demonstrate the VDJtools post-analysis software. Multiple sclerosis patients were children and adolescents aged roughly 6 to 15 years. The sequence was collected from a girl aged 2 to 10 with multiple sclerosis. Here the chain combines TRBV7-9 and TRBJ2-1; 10 bases in the junction line up with TRBD2. The material sequenced was blood. The CDR3 amino acid sequence is: CASGPSGGPRNEQFF. In nucleotides, the sequence is TGTGCCAGCGGACCTAGCGGGGGCCCGCGGAATGAGCAGTTCTTC.